This T cell receptor (beta chain) appears in the sequencing data of a study of memory CD4+ T cells and cytomegalovirus serostatus (dated by TCRdb to the late 2010s). Regarding the research as a whole: The cohort included about 33 healthy adults from Belgium, of whom 9 were CMV seropositive and 24 were CMV seronegative. To replicate a published TCR-based CMV serostatus classifier, the researchers sequenced the CD4+ memory TCRbeta repertoires of a Belgian cohort whose cytomegalovirus serostatus was known.

This clone has only one observation. No cognate antigen has been identified for it. No base qualities exist here, and no much larger clone lies one base off it. The Quick-DNA Microprep Kit was used to extract genomic DNA from the sorted cells. Amplification of TCRbeta DNA was done with the immunoSEQ hsTCRbeta kit, following the protocol from the manufacturer. TCRbeta libraries were sequenced on an Illumina MiSeq instrument. The study's own analysis went as follows. After out-of-frame sequences were removed, 2,204,828 distinct TCRbeta sequences remained, averaging about 66,813 per individual. Each individual was scored according to the count of 160 or so previously reported CMV-associated TCRbeta sequences and the total productive distinct TCRbeta count. A beta-binomial model was reimplemented in Python, and scikit-learn random forests with default parameters were trained on data from the US cohort. Classifier performance on the Belgian cohort was summarized as median AUC with percentile confidence intervals over 10,000 bootstrap iterations. The clones in this table, taken by TCRdb from immuneACCESS, are in-frame only. Not every clone is retained; where verified, under half of the shortfall comes from an unresolved V gene, and the cause of the rest is unknown. That table is the source of V, J and clone size, and D and trimming were worked out from the DNA. The table for this sample lists about 27,000 clones; roughly three quarters of them were counted only once. The ten largest clones take up around 1% of the sample.

A FACSAria II was used to sort memory CD4+ T cells, defined as single viable CD3+CD4+CD8-CD45RO+ cells. CMV serostatus was determined with a Roche Elecsys assay detecting serum IgG against CMV pp150, pp28, p38 and p52. After the samples were thawed, total CD4+ T cells were enriched through positive selection using CD4 magnetic microbeads. The samples came from a different study that was designed specifically to examine the CD4+ T cell memory repertoire. Peripheral blood mononuclear cells were isolated and cryopreserved according to standard operating procedures, and serum was stored at -80 degrees C. Staining used CD3-PerCP (BW264/56), CD4-APC (RPA-T4), CD45RO-PE (UCHT1) and CD8-Pacific Orange (3B5) antibodies, with Sytox blue excluding non-viable cells. General study outcomes and caveats: The results were read as suggesting that the CMV-associated TCR signature is, for the most part, present in the CD4+ memory repertoire. On the Belgian cohort, the classifier based on the original framework reached a median bootstrapped AUC of approximately 0.95, with a 95% CI of 0.76-1.00. Only CD4+CD45RO+ memory cells were sequenced, in contrast to the original study, in which naive and memory CD4+ and CD8+ populations were covered. Of around 150 previously reported CMV-associated TCRbeta sequences, about 62 appeared in the CD4+ memory repertoires, each in one to five individuals. For CMV serostatus prediction, a median bootstrapped AUC of about 0.95 was reached with the original framework, and a median bootstrapped AUC of roughly 0.92 was reached with a US-trained random forest.

The sequencing input was memory CD4+ T cells from blood. This TCR was recovered from an adult in good health and CMV-seronegative.

The CDR3 sequence is CASSLVLPVQETQYF. Here is the DNA: TGTGCCAGCAGCTTAGTTCTGCCGGTTCAAGAGACCCAGTACTTC. Recombination connected TRBV7-9 to TRBJ2-5; no D segment can be confidently identified. The germline V gene (reference sequence) yields SEHNR for CDR1 and FQNEAQ for CDR2. The CDR3, from cysteine to phenylalanine, totals 15 residues. CDR3 DNA is the only sequence kept; it has 45 bases, read in frame from the first base. Deletion took 1 base off V and 2 bases off J, with a span of 11 bases between the germline ends.